Below, 19 T cell receptor beta chains from the same sample are listed, as sequenced in a study of neoadjuvant anti-PD-1 for oral cavity cancer. Time point here: after neoadjuvant nivolumab, at surgical resection. Profiling relied on immunoSEQ multiplex PCR, and the TCRdb table lists in-frame clones only, not all of them. The repertoire consists of 65,000 to 70,000 clones, with approximately 87% occurring once and the leading ten covering approximately 2.8%. The starting material was PBMCs, obtained after nivolumab (anti-PD-1) treatment. These receptors were obtained from a person aged 35-79 years with oral cavity squamous cell carcinoma.

The sample holds one count of this clone. V and J are TRBV5-1 and TRBJ1-1; D is perhaps TRBD1 (5 bases). CDR1 is SGHRS and CDR2 is YFSETQ in the germline V gene. Trimming took 3 bases from V and 2 from J, leaving 11 bases between them. CDR3 size: 14 residues. For the CDR3, the DNA is TGCGCCAGCAGCTCGGGGACCGCCAACACTGAAGCTTTCTTT. This encodes CASSSGTANTEAFF.

The chain combines TRBV11-2 with TRBJ2-3, with D unresolved. The length of the CDR3 is 14 residues. Between the trimmed V and J ends, which lost 6 bases and 2 bases, there was a span of 12 bases. CDR1 is SGHAT and CDR2 is FQNNGV in the germline V gene. In nucleotides, the CDR3 is TGTGCCAGCAGAGAGGCAGACCTCACAGATACGCAGTATTTT. Its protein is CASREADLTDTQYF.

The chain joins TRBV5-1 to TRBJ1-2; D perhaps matches TRBD1 (5 bases). The CDR3 covers 14 residues. CDR1 is SGHRS, CDR2 YFSETQ, per germline. V dropped 4 bases and J dropped 4 bases, with 14 bases sitting between them. The CDR3 spells CASSTDRPLYGYTF. The CDR3 DNA sequence: TGCGCCAGCAGCACCGACAGACCCCTCTATGGCTACACCTTC.

V is TRBV10-1 and J is TRBJ2-3, with 7 bases that match TRBD2. V dropped 5 bases and J dropped 5; count of bases not matched to a gene: 4. CDR1 WNHNN and CDR2 SYGVQD come from the germline V gene (reference sequence). The CDR3 is 13 amino acids. CDR3 loop: CASSSGGGDTQYF. The CDR3 region has the DNA TGCGCCAGCAGTTCAGGCGGGGGAGATACGCAGTATTTT.

This rearrangement joins TRBV6-5 to TRBJ2-4; TRBD1 agrees at 8 bases. J was trimmed by 1 base and V by 4 bases; bases with no gene match: 6. CDR3 size: 16 residues. CDR1 is MNHEY, CDR2 SVGAGI, per germline. As DNA, the CDR3 is TGTGCCAGCAGTTGGGACAGGAACGTCGCCAAAAACATTCAGTACTTC. Translated, it gives CASSWDRNVAKNIQYF.

The chain carries TRBV27 and TRBJ2-7, with D tentatively TRBD1 (5 bases). CDR3 length: 15 residues. Looked up from germline, CDR1 is MNHEY and CDR2 is SMNVEV (reference sequence). Trimming took off 2 bases at V and 5 bases at J, with 16 bases between the two ends. The CDR3 sequence is CASSLPRAALDEQYF. For the CDR3, the DNA is TGTGCCAGCAGTTTACCCAGGGCGGCCCTGGACGAGCAGTACTTC.

This chain connects TRBV19 to TRBJ1-5; TRBD1 agrees at 8 bases. V lost 7 bases to trimming and J lost 0 bases; unmatched junction nucleotides: 5. Germline V gene sequence: CDR1 LNHDA, CDR2 SQIVND (reference sequence). The CDR3 spans 15 residues. CDR3 region: CASKTTGDSNQPQHF. For the CDR3, the DNA is TGTGCCAGTAAGACGACAGGGGATAGCAATCAGCCCCAGCATTTT.

This rearrangement joins TRBV19 to TRBJ2-2; D not resolved. Looked up from germline, CDR1 is LNHDA and CDR2 is SQIVND (reference sequence). V dropped 1 base and J dropped 6 bases, with 3 bases sitting between them. The CDR3 spans 12 residues. CDR3 sequence: CASSIVSGELFF. The CDR3 nucleotides are TGTGCCAGTAGTATAGTATCCGGGGAGCTGTTTTTT.

The chain uses TRBV10-3 and TRBJ2-1; maybe TRBD2 (7 bases). Germline V gives CDR1 ENHRY, CDR2 SYGVKD. The CDR3 spans 13 residues. The ends were cut back, 8 bases at V and 6 bases at J, with 14 bases in the middle. Here the CDR3 reads CAIGGGIGNEQFF. CDR3 bases: TGTGCCATCGGGGGGGGCATTGGCAATGAGCAGTTCTTC.

The chain recombines TRBV7-6 with TRBJ2-7; a weak D match, TRBD2 (7 bases). CDR1 is SGHVS, CDR2 FNYEAQ, per germline. V dropped 0 bases and J dropped 5 bases, with 20 bases sitting between them. This CDR3 has 17 amino acids. CDR3 sequence: CASSLAGGAGDPHEQYF. The CDR3, as DNA: TGTGCCAGCAGCTTAGCGGGAGGGGCAGGGGACCCCCACGAGCAGTACTTC.

The chain is built from TRBV29-1 and TRBJ1-2; D uncertain. The CDR3 length is 12 residues. The germline CDR1 and CDR2 sequences are SQVTM and ANQGSEA. With 6 bases removed from V and 8 bases from J, the gap between germline ends came to 16 bases. The CDR3 DNA reads as TGCAGCGTCGTCGACGGCCGGAGAGGCTACACCTTC. Translated, it gives CSVVDGRRGYTF.

This sequence joins TRBV19 and TRBJ1-5; D call uncertain. Per the germline V gene, CDR1 is LNHDA and CDR2 is SQIVND (reference sequence). This CDR3 has 16 residues. The V gene lost 1 base and the J gene lost 0 bases, with 10 bases spanning the gap. CDR3 DNA: TGTGCCAGTAGTATAGCGCGGCCTTATAGCAATCAGCCCCAGCATTTT. Residues: CASSIARPYSNQPQHF.

This clone occurred once. The CDR3 spells CSVTITGEQYF. In DNA, the CDR3 is TGCAGCGTAACAATAACGGGCGAGCAGTACTTC. The rearrangement joins TRBV29-1 to TRBJ2-7; unclear D gene. Germline CDR1 is SQVTM and CDR2 is ANQGSEA. The CDR3 consists of 11 residues. V lost 6 bases to trimming and J lost 6 bases, with 12 bases between them.

The rearrangement joins TRBV4-2 to TRBJ2-7; a weak D match, TRBD2 (5 bases). Trimming cost V 2 bases and J 2 bases, with 16 bases left between them. In germline, CDR1 is LGHNA, CDR2 YNFKEQ. CDR3 size: 16 residues. CDR3: CASSQRWGDLTYEQYF. The CDR3 nucleotides read TGTGCCAGCAGCCAAAGATGGGGAGACTTAACCTACGAGCAGTACTTC.

V usage is TRBV28 and J usage is TRBJ2-7; D gene unclear. Between the trimmed V and J ends, which lost 4 bases and 3 bases, there was a span of 7 bases. Germline V gene sequence: CDR1 MDHEN, CDR2 SYDVKM. The CDR3 runs 12 residues. The CDR3 protein is CASSSPGYEQYF. Written as DNA, the CDR3 is TGTGCCAGCAGTTCCCCTGGCTACGAGCAGTACTTC.

The chain carries TRBV11-2 and TRBJ1-2; a weak D match, TRBD1 (5 bases). This CDR3 has 14 amino acids. V was trimmed by 5 bases and J by 1 base, leaving 11 bases between them. Germline lookup yields CDR1 SGHAT and CDR2 FQNNGV. The CDR3, as DNA: TGTGCCAGCAGCCTCGGGGACCTTAACTATGGCTACACCTTC. Translation: CASSLGDLNYGYTF.

The genes are TRBV6-6 and TRBJ2-2; the D is unclear. This CDR3 has 13 amino acids. V shed 7 bases and J shed 4 bases, with 10 bases lying between them. The germline gives CDR1 MNHNY, CDR2 SVGAGI (reference sequence). CDR3 in amino acids: CASTWTVTGELFF. The DNA for the CDR3 is TGTGCCAGCACCTGGACGGTCACCGGGGAGCTGTTTTTT.

The chain links TRBV2 to TRBJ1-2; D is ambiguous. Trimming removed 3 bases at V and 4 bases at J, with 6 bases between. CDR3 length: 12 residues. Per germline, CDR1 SNHLY and CDR2 FYNNEI. The CDR3 sequence: CASSDRGYGYTF. In nucleotides, the CDR3 is TGTGCCAGCAGTGATCGGGGCTATGGCTACACCTTC.

This chain connects TRBV15 to TRBJ1-6, with unresolved D. The germline gives CDR1 LNHNV, CDR2 YYDKDF (reference sequence). V lost 6 bases to trimming and J lost 5 bases, with 11 bases between them. CDR3 size: 14 residues. The CDR3 is CATSTHRNNSPLHF. The CDR3 DNA reads TGTGCCACCAGTACCCATCGGAATAATTCACCCCTCCACTTT.